Sequencing of this T cell receptor (beta chain) was carried out in a study of breast tumors, draining lymph nodes, adjacent tissues. Study observations and caveats: Tumor repertoires ranked between lymph nodes and nontumor tissue in diversity, with V and J gene preferences.

Germline V gene lookup returns CDR1 SNHLY and CDR2 FYNNEI. The ends lost 4 bases at V and 3 bases at J; junction bases unmatched: 17. The CDR3 consists of 18 residues. In TCRdb, the multiplex PCR reads were re-called with MiXCR into one record per CDR3 protein. The data show about 230,000 distinct CDR3 sequences, roughly 32% seen once. The lymph nodes were axillary draining lymph nodes from breast cancer patients. Points on this clonotype: Its antigen is currently unknown.

Sample: axillary lymph node tissue. The chain combines TRBV2 with TRBJ2-7; 8 bases are shared with TRBD1. The receptor was isolated from a female donor with breast cancer. Some clones in this sample may be carry-over from other donors' samples. The CDR3 sequence is CASSANPEDRVMNYEQYF. In DNA, the CDR3 is TGTGCCAGCAGTGCTAACCCCGAGGACAGGGTTATGAACTACGAGCAGTACTTC.